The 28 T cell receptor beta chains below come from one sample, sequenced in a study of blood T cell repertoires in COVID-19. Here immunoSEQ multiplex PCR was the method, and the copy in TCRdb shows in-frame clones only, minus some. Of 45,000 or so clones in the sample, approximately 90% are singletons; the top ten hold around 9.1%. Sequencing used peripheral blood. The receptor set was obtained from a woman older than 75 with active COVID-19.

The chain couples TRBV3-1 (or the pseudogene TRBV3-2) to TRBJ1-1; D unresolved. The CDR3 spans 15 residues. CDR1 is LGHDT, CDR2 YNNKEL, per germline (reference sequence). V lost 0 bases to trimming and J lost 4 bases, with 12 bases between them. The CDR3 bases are TGTGCCAGCAGCCAAGAACGGCGGGGTCTCACTGAAGCTTTCTTT. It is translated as CASSQERRGLTEAFF.

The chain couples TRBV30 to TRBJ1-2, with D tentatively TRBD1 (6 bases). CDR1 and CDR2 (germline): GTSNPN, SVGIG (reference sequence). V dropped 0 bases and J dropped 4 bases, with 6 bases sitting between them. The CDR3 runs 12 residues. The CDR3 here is CAWSVGGYGYTF. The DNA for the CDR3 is TGTGCCTGGAGTGTAGGGGGCTATGGCTACACCTTC.

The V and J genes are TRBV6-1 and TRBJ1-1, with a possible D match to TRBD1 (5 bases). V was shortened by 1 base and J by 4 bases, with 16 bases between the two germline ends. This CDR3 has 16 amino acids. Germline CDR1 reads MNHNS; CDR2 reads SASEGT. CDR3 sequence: CASSEVVGPDGTEAFF. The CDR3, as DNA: TGTGCCAGCAGTGAAGTGGTGGGGCCCGACGGCACTGAAGCTTTCTTT.

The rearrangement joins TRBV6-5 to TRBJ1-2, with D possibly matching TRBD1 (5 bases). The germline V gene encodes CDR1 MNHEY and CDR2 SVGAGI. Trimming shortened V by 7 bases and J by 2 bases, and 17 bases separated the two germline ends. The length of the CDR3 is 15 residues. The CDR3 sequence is CASTRAGQINYGYTF. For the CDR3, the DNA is TGTGCCAGCACCCGGGCGGGGCAGATAAACTATGGCTACACCTTC.

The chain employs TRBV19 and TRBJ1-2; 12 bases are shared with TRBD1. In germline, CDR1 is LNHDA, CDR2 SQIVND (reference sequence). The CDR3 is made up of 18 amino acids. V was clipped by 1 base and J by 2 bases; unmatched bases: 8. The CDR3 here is CASSIAGTGGHYNYGYTF. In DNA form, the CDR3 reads TGTGCCAGTAGTATAGCCGGGACAGGGGGCCATTACAACTATGGCTACACCTTC.

The CDR3: CASSPLQGGGKNIQYF. Written as DNA, the CDR3 is TGTGCCAGCTCACCACTTCAGGGAGGAGGCAAAAACATTCAGTACTTC. The chain is built from TRBV18 and TRBJ2-4; D is possibly TRBD2 (6 bases). V was shortened by 1 base and J by 3 bases, with 13 bases between the two germline ends. This CDR3 has 16 residues. In germline, CDR1 is KGHSH, CDR2 LQKENI.

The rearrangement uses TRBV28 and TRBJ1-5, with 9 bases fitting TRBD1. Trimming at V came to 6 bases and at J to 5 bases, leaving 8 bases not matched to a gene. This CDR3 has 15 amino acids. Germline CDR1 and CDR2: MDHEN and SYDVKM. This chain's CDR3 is CASSAGTGLYQPQHF. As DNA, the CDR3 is TGTGCCAGCAGCGCCGGGACAGGGCTTTATCAGCCCCAGCATTTT.

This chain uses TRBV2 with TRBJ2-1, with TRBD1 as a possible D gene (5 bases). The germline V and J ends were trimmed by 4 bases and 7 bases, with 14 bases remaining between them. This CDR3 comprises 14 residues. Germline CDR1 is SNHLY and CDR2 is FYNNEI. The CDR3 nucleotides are TGTGCCAGCAGTGCTGACGGACAAGAAAATGAGCAGTTCTTC. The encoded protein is CASSADGQENEQFF.

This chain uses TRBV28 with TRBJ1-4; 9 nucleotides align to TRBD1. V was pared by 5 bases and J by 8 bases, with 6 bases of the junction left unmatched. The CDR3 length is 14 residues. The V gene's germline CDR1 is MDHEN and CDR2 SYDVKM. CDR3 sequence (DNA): TGTGCCAGCAGTACTCGACAGGGGGGCGAAAAACTGTTTTTT. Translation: CASSTRQGGEKLFF.

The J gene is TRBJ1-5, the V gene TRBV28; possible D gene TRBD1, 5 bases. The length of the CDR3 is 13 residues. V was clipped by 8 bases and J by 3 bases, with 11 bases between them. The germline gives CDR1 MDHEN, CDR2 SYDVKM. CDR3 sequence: CASRGALNQPQHF. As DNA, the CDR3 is TGTGCCAGCCGCGGGGCACTCAATCAGCCCCAGCATTTT.

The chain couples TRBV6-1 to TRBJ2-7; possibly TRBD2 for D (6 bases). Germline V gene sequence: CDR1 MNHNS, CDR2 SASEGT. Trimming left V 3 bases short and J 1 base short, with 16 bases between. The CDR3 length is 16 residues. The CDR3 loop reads CASSDTGLPKSYEQYF. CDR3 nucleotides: TGTGCCAGCAGTGACACGGGACTCCCAAAGTCCTACGAGCAGTACTTC.

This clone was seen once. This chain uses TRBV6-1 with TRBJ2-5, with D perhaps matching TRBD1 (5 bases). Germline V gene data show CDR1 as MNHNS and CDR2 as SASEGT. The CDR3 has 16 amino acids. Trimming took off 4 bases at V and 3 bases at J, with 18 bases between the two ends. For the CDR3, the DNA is TGTGCCAGCAGTGGCCGGACAAGGGGCTTGGAAGAGACCCAGTACTTC. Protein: CASSGRTRGLEETQYF.

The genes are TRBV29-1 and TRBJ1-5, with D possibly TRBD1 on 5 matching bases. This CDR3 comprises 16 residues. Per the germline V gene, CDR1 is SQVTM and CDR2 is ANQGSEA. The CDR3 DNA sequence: TGCACCCTGGGAATTCTTCTGGGACTGCGGAATCAGCCCCAGCATTTT. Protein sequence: CTLGILLGLRNQPQHF.

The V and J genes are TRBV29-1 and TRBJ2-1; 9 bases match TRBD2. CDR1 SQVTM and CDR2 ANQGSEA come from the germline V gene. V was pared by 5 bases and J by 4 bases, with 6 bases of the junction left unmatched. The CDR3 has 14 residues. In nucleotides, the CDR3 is TGCAGCGTTCGTCAAGCGGGGGGATACAATGAGCAGTTCTTC. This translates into CSVRQAGGYNEQFF.

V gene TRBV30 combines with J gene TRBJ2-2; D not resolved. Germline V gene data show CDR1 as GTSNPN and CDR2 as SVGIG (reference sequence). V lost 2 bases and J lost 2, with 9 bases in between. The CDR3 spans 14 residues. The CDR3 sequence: CAWSRLANTGELFF. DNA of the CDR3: TGTGCCTGGAGTCGACTTGCTAACACCGGGGAGCTGTTTTTT.

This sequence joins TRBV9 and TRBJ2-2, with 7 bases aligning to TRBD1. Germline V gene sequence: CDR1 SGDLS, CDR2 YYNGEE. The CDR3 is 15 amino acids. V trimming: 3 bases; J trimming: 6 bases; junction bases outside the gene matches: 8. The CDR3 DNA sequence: TGTGCCAGCAGCGCCCGGGACAGCCCACCCGGGGAGCTGTTTTTT. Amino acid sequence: CASSARDSPPGELFF.

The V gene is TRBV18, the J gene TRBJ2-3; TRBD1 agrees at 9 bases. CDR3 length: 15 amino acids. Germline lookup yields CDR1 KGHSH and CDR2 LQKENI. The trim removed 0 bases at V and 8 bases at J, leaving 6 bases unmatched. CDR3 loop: CASSPPGQGQVTQYF. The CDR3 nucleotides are TGTGCCAGCTCACCACCGGGACAGGGTCAAGTTACGCAGTATTTT.

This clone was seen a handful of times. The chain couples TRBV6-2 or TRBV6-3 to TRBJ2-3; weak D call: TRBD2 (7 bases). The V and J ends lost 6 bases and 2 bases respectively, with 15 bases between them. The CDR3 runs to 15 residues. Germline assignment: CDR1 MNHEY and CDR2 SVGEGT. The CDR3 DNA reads TGTGCCAGCAGCCTGGGGAGGGGGGACACAGATACGCAGTATTTT. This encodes CASSLGRGDTDTQYF.

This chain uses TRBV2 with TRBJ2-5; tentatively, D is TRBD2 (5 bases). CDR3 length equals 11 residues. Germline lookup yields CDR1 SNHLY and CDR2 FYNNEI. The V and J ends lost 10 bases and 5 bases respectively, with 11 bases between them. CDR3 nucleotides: TGTGCCACCCAGGACTCGGAGACCCAGTACTTC. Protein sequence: CATQDSETQYF.

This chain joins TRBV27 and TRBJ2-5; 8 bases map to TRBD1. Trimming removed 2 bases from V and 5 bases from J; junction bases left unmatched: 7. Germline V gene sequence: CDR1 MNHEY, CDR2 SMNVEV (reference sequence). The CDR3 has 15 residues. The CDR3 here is CASSLIRGRFETQYF. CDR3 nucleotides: TGTGCCAGCAGTTTAATCAGGGGGCGGTTTGAGACCCAGTACTTC.

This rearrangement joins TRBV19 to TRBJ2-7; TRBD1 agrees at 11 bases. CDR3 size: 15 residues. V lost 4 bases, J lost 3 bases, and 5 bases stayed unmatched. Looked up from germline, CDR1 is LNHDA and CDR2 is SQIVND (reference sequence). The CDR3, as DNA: TGTGCCAGTAGTACGGGACAGGGGGGATTCTACGAGCAGTACTTC. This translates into CASSTGQGGFYEQYF.

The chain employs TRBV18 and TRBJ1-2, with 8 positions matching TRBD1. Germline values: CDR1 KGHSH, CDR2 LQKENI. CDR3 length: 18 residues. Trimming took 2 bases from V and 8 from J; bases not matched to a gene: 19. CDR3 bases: TGTGCCAGCTCACCAATTCAGGGGGCCCTCAGTCTCTTTGAGGGCTACACCTTC. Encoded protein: CASSPIQGALSLFEGYTF.

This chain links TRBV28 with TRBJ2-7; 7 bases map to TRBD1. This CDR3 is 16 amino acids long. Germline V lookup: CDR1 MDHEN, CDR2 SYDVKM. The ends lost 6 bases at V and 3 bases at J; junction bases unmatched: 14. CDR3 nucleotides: TGTGCCAGCAGAGGACAGGACCCCGTGTCCCGCTACGAGCAGTACTTC. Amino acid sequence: CASRGQDPVSRYEQYF.

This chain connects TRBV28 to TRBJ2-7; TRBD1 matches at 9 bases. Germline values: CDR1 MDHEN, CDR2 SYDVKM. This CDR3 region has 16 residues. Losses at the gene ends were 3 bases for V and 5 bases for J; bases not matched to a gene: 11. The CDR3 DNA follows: TGTGCCAGCAGTTTTACCCAGACAGGGGGTTACCACGAGCAGTACTTC. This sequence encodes CASSFTQTGGYHEQYF.

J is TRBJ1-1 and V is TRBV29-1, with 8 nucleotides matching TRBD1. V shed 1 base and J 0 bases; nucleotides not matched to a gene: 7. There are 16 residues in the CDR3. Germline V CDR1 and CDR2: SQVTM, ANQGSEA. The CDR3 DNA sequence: TGCAGCGTTGAAGGACAGGGGAGGCCCATGAACACTGAAGCTTTCTTT. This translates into CSVEGQGRPMNTEAFF.

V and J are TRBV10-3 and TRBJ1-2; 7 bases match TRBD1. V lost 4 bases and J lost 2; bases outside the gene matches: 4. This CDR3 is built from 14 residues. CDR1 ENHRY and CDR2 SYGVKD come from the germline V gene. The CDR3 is CAISAGTDNYGYTF. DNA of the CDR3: TGTGCCATCAGTGCCGGGACAGACAACTATGGCTACACCTTC.

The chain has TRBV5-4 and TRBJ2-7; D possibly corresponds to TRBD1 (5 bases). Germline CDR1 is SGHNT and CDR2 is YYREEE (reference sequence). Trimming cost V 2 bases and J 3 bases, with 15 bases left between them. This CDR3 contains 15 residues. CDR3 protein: CASSFDQGSNYEQYF. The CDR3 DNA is TGTGCCAGCAGCTTCGATCAGGGATCGAACTACGAGCAGTACTTC.

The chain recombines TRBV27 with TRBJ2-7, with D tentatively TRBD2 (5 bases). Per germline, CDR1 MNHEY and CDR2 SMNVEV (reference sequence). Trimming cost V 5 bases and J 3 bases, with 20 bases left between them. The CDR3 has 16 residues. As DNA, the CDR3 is TGTGCCAGCAGTCCACACGCGTCCCAGCGGTTCTACGAGCAGTACTTC. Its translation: CASSPHASQRFYEQYF.